The clone carrying this T cell receptor beta chain occurred many times. The target antigen is unknown. Germline-derived CDR1 and CDR2 are SQVTM and ANQGSEA. The CDR3 runs 13 residues. The V end lost 2 bases, the J end lost 1 base, and 8 bases lay between the germline ends. This library used roughly 400 ng RNA and molecular barcoded adaptors spanning alpha/delta and beta/gamma chains. A single record per CDR3 protein comes from TCRdb applying MiXCR to the reads. The top ten hold 11% of the sample, which has roughly 130,000 distinct CDR3 sequences, 10% to 15% seen once. These data belong to a study of read filtering for tumor transcriptome and immune sequencing. Overall study: By R-ISS, stages I, II and III held 8, 16 and 7 patients.

Study findings and constraints: The CD138-negative fraction was mixed bone marrow immune cells, not pure T cells. Single-read clonotypes: roughly 86% of IR-seq clonotypes (approximately 3.7% of reads), 74.6% of RNA-seq clonotypes (44.6% of reads).

Bone marrow was sampled from every patient at the time of active disease. The chain combines TRBV29-1 with TRBJ2-5; D is undetermined. This TCR came from a donor older than 35 with multiple myeloma. The material sequenced was a population of CD138-negative cells sorted from bone marrow. Written as DNA, the CDR3 is TGCAGCGTTGAACCTGAAGTCCAAGAGACCCAGTACTTC. Translation gives CSVEPEVQETQYF.